This entry is about one T cell receptor beta chain. V was cut by 1 base and J by 6 bases, with 21 bases left in between. Per the germline V gene, CDR1 is SGHTA and CDR2 is FQGNSA. This CDR3 is built from 17 residues. This record belongs to a study of cytomegalovirus exposure and HLA in healthy donors. The PCR made use of 60 Vbeta and 13 Jbeta primers. The assay was immunoSEQ multiplex PCR, and TCRdb's table has in-frame clones only and misses some. This table holds fewer than 150,000 clones, roughly 71% found once. This TCR was recovered from a woman between 45 and 60 years old in good health and CMV-seropositive. V gene TRBV7-2 combines with J gene TRBJ1-2; D perhaps matches TRBD1 (5 bases). Sequencing used PBMCs. The CDR3: CASSLVVAGQAEDGYTF. The CDR3 nucleotides are TGTGCCAGCAGCTTAGTTGTTGCAGGGCAGGCAGAAGATGGCTACACCTTC.